This T cell receptor beta chain originates from a study of blood T cell repertoires in COVID-19. At the level of the study: COVID-19 samples from acute and convalescent phases originated in the United States, Italy and Spain. Nucleic acid was either cDNA or gDNA, and it came from T cells, B-cell-depleted T cells, or PBMCs.

V was pared by 1 base and J by 4 bases, with 4 bases of the junction left unmatched. Germline lookup yields CDR1 MDHEN and CDR2 SYDVKM. This CDR3 is built from 15 residues. Authors' data handling: The authors estimated nucleated cell counts from reference gene primer amplification. TCRdb's copy holds only in-frame clones and misses some; the assay was immunoSEQ multiplex PCR. Clonal size and the V and J genes are those of that table, whereas D and trimming came from the DNA. Here the sample spans 300,000 to 450,000 clones, 80% to 90% being singletons. The V gene is TRBV28, the J gene TRBJ1-1, with 9 bases matching TRBD1. The sequenced sample was peripheral blood. The clonotype was recovered from a woman in her twenties or thirties with COVID-19, enrolled during active disease. This CDR3 reads CASSLSGTGRTEAFF. The CDR3 nucleotides read TGTGCCAGCAGTTTATCCGGGACAGGGCGCACTGAAGCTTTCTTT.